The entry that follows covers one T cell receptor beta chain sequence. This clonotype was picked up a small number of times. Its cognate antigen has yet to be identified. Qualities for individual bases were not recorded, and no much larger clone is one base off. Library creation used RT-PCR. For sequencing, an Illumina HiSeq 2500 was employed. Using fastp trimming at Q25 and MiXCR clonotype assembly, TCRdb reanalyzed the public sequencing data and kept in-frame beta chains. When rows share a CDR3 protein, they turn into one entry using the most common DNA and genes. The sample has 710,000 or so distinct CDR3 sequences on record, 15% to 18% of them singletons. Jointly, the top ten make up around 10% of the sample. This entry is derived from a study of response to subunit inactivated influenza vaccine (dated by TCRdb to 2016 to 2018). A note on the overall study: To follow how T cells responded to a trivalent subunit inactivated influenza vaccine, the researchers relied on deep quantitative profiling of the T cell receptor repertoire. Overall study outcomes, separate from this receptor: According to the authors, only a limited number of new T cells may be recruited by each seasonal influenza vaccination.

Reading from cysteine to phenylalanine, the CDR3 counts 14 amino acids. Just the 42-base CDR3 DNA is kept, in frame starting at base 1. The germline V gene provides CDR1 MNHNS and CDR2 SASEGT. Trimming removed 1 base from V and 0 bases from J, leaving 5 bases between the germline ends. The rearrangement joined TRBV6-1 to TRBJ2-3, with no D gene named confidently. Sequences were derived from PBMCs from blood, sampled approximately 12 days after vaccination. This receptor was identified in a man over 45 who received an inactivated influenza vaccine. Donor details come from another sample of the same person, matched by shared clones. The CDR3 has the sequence CASSEGYSTDTQYF. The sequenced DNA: TGTGCCAGCAGTGAAGGTTATAGCACAGATACGCAGTATTTT.